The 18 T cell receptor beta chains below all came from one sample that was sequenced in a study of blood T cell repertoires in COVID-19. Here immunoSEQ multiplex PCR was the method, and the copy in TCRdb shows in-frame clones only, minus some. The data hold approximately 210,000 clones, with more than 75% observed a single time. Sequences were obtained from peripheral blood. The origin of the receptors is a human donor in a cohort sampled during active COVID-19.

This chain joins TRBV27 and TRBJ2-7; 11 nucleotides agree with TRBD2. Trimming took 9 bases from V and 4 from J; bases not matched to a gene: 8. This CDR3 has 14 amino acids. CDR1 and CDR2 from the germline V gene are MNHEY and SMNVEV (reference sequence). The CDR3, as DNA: TGTGCCAGTCGATTAGCGGGGGGGCCTTACGAGCAGTACTTC. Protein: CASRLAGGPYEQYF.

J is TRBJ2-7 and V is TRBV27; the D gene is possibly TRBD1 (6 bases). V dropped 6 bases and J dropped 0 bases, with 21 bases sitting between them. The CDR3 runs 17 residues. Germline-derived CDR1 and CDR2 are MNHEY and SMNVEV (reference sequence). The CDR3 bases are TGTGCCAGCAGCCTAACGATACAGGGCCGAAGCTCCTACGAGCAGTACTTC. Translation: CASSLTIQGRSSYEQYF.

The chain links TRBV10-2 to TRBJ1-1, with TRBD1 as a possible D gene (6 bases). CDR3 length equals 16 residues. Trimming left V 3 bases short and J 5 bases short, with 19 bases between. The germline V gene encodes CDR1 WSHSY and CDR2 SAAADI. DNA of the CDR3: TGCGCCAGCAGTGACAGGGGCGTATCGTTCGGAACTGAAGCTTTCTTT. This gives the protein CASSDRGVSFGTEAFF.

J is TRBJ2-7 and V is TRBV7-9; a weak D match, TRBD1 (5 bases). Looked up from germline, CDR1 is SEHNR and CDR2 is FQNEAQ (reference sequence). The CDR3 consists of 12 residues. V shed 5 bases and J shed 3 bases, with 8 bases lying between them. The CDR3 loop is CASSRQNYEQYF. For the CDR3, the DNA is TGTGCCAGCAGCCGACAGAACTACGAGCAGTACTTC.

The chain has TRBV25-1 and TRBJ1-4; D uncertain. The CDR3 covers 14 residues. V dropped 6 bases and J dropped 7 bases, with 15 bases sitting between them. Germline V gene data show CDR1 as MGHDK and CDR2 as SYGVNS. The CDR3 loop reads CASSLGGFGEKLFF. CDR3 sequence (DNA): TGTGCCAGCAGCTTAGGCGGCTTTGGTGAAAAACTGTTTTTT.

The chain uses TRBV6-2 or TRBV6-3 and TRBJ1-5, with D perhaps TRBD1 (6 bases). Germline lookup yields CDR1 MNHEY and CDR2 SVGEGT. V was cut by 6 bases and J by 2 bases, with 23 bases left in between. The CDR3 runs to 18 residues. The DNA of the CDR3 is TGTGCCAGCAGCAAGGTCACAGGGCAGTCTTTGCGCAATCAGCCCCAGCATTTT. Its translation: CASSKVTGQSLRNQPQHF.

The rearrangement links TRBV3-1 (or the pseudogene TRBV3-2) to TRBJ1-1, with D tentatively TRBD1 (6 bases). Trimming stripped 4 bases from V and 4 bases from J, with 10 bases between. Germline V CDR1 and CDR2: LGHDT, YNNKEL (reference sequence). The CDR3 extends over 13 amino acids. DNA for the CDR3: TGTGCCAGCAGCCTAAAAGGGGGCACTGAAGCTTTCTTT. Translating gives CASSLKGGTEAFF.

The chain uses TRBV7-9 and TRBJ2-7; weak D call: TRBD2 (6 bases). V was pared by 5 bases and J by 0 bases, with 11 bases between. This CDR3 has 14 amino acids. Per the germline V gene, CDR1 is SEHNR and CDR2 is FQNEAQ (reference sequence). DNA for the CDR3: TGTGCCAGCAGCCGAGCCGGGAGCTCCTACGAGCAGTACTTC. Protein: CASSRAGSSYEQYF.

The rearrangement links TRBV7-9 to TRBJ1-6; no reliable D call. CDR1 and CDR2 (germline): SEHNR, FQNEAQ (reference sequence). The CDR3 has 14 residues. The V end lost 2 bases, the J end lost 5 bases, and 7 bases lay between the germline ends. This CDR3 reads CASSLNNDNSPLHF. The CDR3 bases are TGTGCCAGCAGCTTAAACAATGATAATTCACCCCTCCACTTT.

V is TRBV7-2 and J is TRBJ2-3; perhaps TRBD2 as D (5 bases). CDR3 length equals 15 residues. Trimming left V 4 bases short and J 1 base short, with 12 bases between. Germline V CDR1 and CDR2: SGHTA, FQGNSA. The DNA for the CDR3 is TGTGCCAGCAGCTCTAGCTTTGCCGGCACAGATACGCAGTATTTT. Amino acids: CASSSSFAGTDTQYF.

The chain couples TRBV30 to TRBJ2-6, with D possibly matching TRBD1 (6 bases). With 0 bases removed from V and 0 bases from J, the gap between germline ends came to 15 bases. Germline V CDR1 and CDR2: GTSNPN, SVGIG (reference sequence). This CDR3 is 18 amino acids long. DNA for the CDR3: TGTGCCTGGAGTGTAACCCAGGGGAAAATCTCTGGGGCCAACGTCCTGACTTTC. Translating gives CAWSVTQGKISGANVLTF.

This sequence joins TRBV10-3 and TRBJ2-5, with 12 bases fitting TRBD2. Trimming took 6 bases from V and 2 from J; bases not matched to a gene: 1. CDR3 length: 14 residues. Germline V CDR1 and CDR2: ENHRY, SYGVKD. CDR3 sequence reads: CAISGTSGQETQYF. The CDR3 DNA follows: TGTGCCATCAGCGGGACTAGCGGGCAAGAGACCCAGTACTTC.

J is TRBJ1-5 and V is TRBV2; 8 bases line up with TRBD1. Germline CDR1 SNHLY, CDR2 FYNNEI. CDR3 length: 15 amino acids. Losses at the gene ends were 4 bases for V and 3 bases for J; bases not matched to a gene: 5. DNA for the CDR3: TGTGCCAGCAGTGGACAGGGGTTGGTCAATCAGCCCCAGCATTTT. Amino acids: CASSGQGLVNQPQHF.

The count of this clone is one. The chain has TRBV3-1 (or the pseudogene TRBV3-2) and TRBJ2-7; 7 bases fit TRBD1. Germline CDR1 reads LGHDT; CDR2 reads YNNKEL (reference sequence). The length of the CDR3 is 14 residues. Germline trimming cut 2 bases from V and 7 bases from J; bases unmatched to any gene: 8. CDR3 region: CASSQNRGPLEQYF. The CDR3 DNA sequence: TGTGCCAGCAGCCAAAACAGGGGCCCACTGGAGCAGTACTTC.

The CDR3 loop is CASSEERGLDTQYF. The CDR3, as DNA: TGCGCCAGCAGTGAGGAGCGGGGTCTAGATACGCAGTATTTT. V usage is TRBV10-1 and J usage is TRBJ2-3, with TRBD2 matching over 7 bases. J was trimmed by 5 bases and V by 2 bases; bases with no gene match: 4. CDR3 length equals 14 residues. Per germline, CDR1 WNHNN and CDR2 SYGVQD (reference sequence).

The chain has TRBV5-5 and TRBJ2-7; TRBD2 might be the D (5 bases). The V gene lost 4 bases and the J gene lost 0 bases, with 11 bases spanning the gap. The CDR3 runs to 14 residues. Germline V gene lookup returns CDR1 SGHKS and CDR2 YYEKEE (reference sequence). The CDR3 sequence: CASSLEGSSYEQYF. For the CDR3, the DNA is TGTGCCAGCAGCCTCGAGGGTAGCTCCTACGAGCAGTACTTC.

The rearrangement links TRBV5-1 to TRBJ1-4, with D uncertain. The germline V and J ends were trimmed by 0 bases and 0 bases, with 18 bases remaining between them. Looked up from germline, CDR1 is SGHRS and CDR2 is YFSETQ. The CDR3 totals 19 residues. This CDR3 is CASSLDGLPSTPTNEKLFF. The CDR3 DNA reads TGCGCCAGCAGCTTGGACGGACTACCCTCCACTCCAACTAATGAAAAACTGTTTTTT. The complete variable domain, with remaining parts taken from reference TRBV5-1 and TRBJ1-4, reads KAGVTQTPRYLIKTRGQQVTLSCSPISGHRSVSWYQQTPGQGLQFLFEYFSETQRNKGNFPGRFSGRQFSNSRSEMNVSTLELGDSALYLCASSLDGLPSTPTNEKLFFGSGTQLSVL.

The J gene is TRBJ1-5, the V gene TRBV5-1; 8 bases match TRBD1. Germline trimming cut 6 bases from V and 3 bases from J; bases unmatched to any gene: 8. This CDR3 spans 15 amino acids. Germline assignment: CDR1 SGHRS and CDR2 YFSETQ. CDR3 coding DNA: TGCGCCAGCACGATGGGGACAGGCGCCAATCAGCCCCAGCATTTT. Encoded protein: CASTMGTGANQPQHF. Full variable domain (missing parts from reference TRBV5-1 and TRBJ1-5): KAGVTQTPRYLIKTRGQQVTLSCSPISGHRSVSWYQQTPGQGLQFLFEYFSETQRNKGNFPGRFSGRQFSNSRSEMNVSTLELGDSALYLCASTMGTGANQPQHFGDGTRLSIL.